Each of the 13 T cell receptor beta chains below was sequenced from the same sample in a study of T cell clusters in autoimmune cytopenias. TRB was amplified by touch-down multiplex PCR, primer pools A and B combined. TCRdb reanalyzed the multiplex PCR reads, giving one entry per CDR3 protein sequence and no DNA. The repertoire table contains thousands of distinct CDR3 sequences. Each sample's input was 250 ng genomic DNA, about 38,000 genome equivalents. Sequenced material: peripheral blood. Source of these receptors: a human donor with an autoimmune cytopenia or autoimmune hepatitis (not recorded which).

This clonotype shows up as medium-sized by frequency. V gene TRBV14 combines with J gene TRBJ2-2. CDR3 length equals 14 residues. Germline values: CDR1 SGHDN, CDR2 FVKESK. CDR3 in amino acids: CASSQRQVIGELFF.

The chain recombines TRBV5-1 with TRBJ2-1; the TCRdb call, TRBD1, lacks DNA for checking. In germline, CDR1 is SGHRS, CDR2 YFSETQ. The CDR3 covers 15 residues. The CDR3 protein is CASSLTGHLYNEQFF.

The chain has TRBV5-1 and TRBJ2-3; TCRdb's D call of TRBD1 is untestable without DNA. The CDR3 covers 14 residues. Per germline, CDR1 SGHRS and CDR2 YFSETQ. This CDR3 reads CASSWNPGLDTQYF. The variable domain in full, completed from reference TRBV5-1 and TRBJ2-3, reads KAGVTQTPRYLIKTRGQQVTLSCSPISGHRSVSWYQQTPGQGLQFLFEYFSETQRNKGNFPGRFSGRQFSNSRSEMNVSTLELGDSALYLCASSWNPGLDTQYFGPGTRLTVL.

Frequency places this clonotype as medium-sized. The J gene is TRBJ1-4, the V gene TRBV19. The CDR3 extends over 14 amino acids. Germline V lookup: CDR1 LNHDA, CDR2 SQIVND (reference sequence). The CDR3 sequence is CATFNGMVGEKLFF.

This chain uses TRBV20-1 with TRBJ2-7; TCRdb lists TRBD2, though no DNA is available to test this call. CDR1 and CDR2 from the germline V gene are DFQATT and SNEGSKA (reference sequence). This CDR3 is built from 13 residues. Here the CDR3 reads CSAREGLDHEQYF.

Frequency places this clonotype as medium-sized. The rearrangement joins TRBV7-6 to TRBJ1-2; TCRdb picks TRBD1, but there is no DNA to check that call. The V gene's germline CDR1 is SGHVS and CDR2 FNYEAQ. The CDR3 totals 15 residues. The CDR3 sequence: CASSSFGTGDYGYTF.

CDR3 in amino acids: CASSTGAPPYEQYF. V is TRBV7-9 and J is TRBJ2-7; the D call from TCRdb, TRBD1, cannot be confirmed without DNA. CDR3 length equals 14 residues. The germline V gene has CDR1 SEHNR and CDR2 FQNEAQ (reference sequence).

The rearrangement uses TRBV18 and TRBJ1-1; with no DNA, the TCRdb D assignment of TRBD1 cannot be verified. The CDR3 covers 16 residues. Per germline, CDR1 KGHSH and CDR2 LQKENI. The CDR3 spells CASSPTGTARKGSAFF.

The chain combines TRBV20-1 with TRBJ1-4; TCRdb reports TRBD1, a call that lacks DNA to check it against. CDR1 and CDR2 from the germline V gene are DFQATT and SNEGSKA (reference sequence). The CDR3 loop spans 14 amino acids. CDR3 protein: CSASRDPTNEKLFF.

In terms of frequency, this clonotype is medium-sized. J is TRBJ2-7 and V is TRBV18. Germline CDR1 reads KGHSH; CDR2 reads LQKENI. CDR3 length: 15 amino acids. The CDR3 sequence is CASSPKWGTTYEQYF.

This chain joins TRBV28 and TRBJ2-5. CDR1 and CDR2 (germline): MDHEN, SYDVKM. The CDR3 loop spans 14 amino acids. CDR3 amino acids: CASSLWVSQETQYF.

This clonotype is deemed medium-sized by its frequency. V gene TRBV6-1 combines with J gene TRBJ2-7; TCRdb proposes TRBD2, but this gene call is untestable without DNA. Germline V gene sequence: CDR1 MNHNS, CDR2 SASEGT. The CDR3 spans 14 residues. The CDR3 region is CASSGTEGSYEQYF.

The chain uses TRBV2 and TRBJ1-2; checking the TCRdb D call of TRBD1 is not possible without DNA. Per the germline V gene, CDR1 is SNHLY and CDR2 is FYNNEI. The CDR3 totals 16 residues. The CDR3 sequence is CASTAVSGQGNYGYTF. Combining the CDR3 with reference TRBV2 and TRBJ1-2 gives the whole variable domain EPEVTQTPSHQVTQMGQEVILRCVPISNHLYFYWYRQILGQKVEFLVSFYNNEISEKSEIFDDQFSVERPDGSNFTLKIRSTKLEDSAMYFCASTAVSGQGNYGYTFGSGTRLTVV.